This T cell receptor (beta chain) derives from a study of Ad26.COV2.S vaccination and SARS-CoV-2 variants. Sample treatment: some 19 received Ad26.COV2.S at low or high dose, single or two shots; roughly 5 received placebo; per-sample allocation not given. The study sampled participants on day 63 after the first vaccine or placebo injection. The protocol was immunoSEQ multiplex PCR, while the TCRdb copy is restricted to in-frame clones and leaves out a portion. The sample lists fewer than 400,000 clones; 89% were seen once. Germline assignment: CDR1 MNHEY and CDR2 SVGEGT. The CDR3 consists of 16 residues. V trimming: 2 bases; J trimming: 0 bases; junction bases outside the gene matches: 2.

The sequences come from peripheral blood, collected in a trial of Ad26.COV2.S vaccine versus placebo. The rearrangement uses TRBV6-2 or TRBV6-3 and TRBJ2-4; 9 nucleotides agree with TRBD2. The receptor was derived from a person between 18 and 65 years old who received the Ad26.COV2.S COVID-19 vaccine or a placebo. This CDR3 is CASSYLAGLAKNIQYF. CDR3 bases: TGTGCCAGCAGTTACCTAGCGGGACTAGCCAAAAACATTCAGTACTTC.